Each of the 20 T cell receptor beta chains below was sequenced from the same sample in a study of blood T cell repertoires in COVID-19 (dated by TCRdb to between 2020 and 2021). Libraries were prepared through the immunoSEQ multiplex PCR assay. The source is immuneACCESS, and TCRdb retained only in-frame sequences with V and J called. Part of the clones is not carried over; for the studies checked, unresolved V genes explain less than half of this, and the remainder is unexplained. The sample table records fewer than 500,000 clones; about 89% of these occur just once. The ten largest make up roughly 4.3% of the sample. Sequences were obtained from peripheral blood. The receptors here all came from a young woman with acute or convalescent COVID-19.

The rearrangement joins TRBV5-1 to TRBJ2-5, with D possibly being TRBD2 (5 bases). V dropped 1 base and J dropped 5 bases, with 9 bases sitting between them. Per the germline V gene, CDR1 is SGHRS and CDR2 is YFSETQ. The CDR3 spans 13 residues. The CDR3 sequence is CASSLWTGETQYF. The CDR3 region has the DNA TGCGCCAGCAGCTTGTGGACGGGGGAGACCCAGTACTTC.

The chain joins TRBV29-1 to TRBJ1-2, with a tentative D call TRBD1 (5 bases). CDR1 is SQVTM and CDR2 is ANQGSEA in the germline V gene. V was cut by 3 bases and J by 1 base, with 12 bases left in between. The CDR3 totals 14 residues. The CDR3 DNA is TGCAGCGTTGATCGGCAGGGTGGTAACTATGGCTACACCTTC. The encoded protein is CSVDRQGGNYGYTF.

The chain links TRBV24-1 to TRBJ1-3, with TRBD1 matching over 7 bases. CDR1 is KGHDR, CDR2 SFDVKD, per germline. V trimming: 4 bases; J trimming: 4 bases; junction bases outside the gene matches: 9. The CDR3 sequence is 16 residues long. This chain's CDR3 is CATSDEATGEGNTIYF. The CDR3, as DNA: TGTGCCACCAGTGACGAAGCAACAGGGGAGGGAAACACCATATATTTT.

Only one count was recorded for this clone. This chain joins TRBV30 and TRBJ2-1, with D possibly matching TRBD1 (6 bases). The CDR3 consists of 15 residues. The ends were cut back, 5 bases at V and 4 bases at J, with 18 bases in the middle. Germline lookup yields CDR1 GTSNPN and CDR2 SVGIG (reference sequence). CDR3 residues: CAWGTGQAIYNEQFF. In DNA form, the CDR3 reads TGTGCCTGGGGAACAGGGCAGGCGATTTACAATGAGCAGTTCTTC.

CDR3 residues: CASSPRTGEEKLFF. DNA of the CDR3: TGCGCCAGCAGCCCCCGGACAGGGGAGGAAAAACTGTTTTTT. V gene TRBV5-1 combines with J gene TRBJ1-4; 9 nucleotides align to TRBD1. CDR3 size: 14 residues. Germline CDR1 and CDR2: SGHRS and YFSETQ. V was pared by 4 bases and J by 8 bases, with 6 bases of the junction left unmatched. The variable domain in full, with the rest retrieved from reference TRBV5-1 and TRBJ1-4, is KAGVTQTPRYLIKTRGQQVTLSCSPISGHRSVSWYQQTPGQGLQFLFEYFSETQRNKGNFPGRFSGRQFSNSRSEMNVSTLELGDSALYLCASSPRTGEEKLFFGSGTQLSVL.

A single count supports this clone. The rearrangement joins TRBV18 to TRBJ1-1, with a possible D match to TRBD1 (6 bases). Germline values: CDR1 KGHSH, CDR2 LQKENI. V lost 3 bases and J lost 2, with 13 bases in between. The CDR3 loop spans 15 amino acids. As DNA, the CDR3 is TGTGCCAGCTCACCCCAAACAGGGCCCAACACTGAAGCTTTCTTT. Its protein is CASSPQTGPNTEAFF. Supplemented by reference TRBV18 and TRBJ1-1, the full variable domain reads NAGVMQNPRHLVRRRGQEARLRCSPMKGHSHVYWYRQLPEEGLKFMVYLQKENIIDESGMPKERFSAEFPKEGPSILRIQQVVRGDSAAYFCASSPQTGPNTEAFFGQGTRLTVV.

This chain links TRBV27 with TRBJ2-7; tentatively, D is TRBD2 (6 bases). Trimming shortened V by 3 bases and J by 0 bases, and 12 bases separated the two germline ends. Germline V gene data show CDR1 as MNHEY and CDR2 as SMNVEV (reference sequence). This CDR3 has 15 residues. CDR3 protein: CASSFAGSYSYEQYF. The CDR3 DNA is TGTGCCAGCAGTTTCGCGGGATCTTACTCCTACGAGCAGTACTTC.

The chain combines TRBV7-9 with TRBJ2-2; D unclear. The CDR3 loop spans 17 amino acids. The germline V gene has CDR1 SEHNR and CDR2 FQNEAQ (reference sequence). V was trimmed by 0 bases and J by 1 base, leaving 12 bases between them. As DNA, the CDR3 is TGTGCCAGCAGCTTAGCCTCCCCGACAAGGAACACCGGGGAGCTGTTTTTT. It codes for CASSLASPTRNTGELFF.

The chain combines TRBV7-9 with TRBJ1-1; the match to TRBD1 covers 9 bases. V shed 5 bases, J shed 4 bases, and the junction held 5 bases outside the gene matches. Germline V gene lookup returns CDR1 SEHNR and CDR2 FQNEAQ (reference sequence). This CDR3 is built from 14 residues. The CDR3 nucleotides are TGTGCCAGCAGCCCAGGACAGGGGTCCACTGAAGCTTTCTTT. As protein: CASSPGQGSTEAFF.

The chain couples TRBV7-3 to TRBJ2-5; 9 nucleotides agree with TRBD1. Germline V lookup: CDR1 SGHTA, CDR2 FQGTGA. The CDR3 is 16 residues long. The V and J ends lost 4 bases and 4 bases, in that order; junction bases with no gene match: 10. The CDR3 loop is CASSSMTGGGTETQYF. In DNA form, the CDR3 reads TGTGCCAGCAGCTCAATGACAGGGGGTGGAACAGAGACCCAGTACTTC. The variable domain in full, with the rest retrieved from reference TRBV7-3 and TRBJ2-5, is GAGVSQTPSNKVTEKGKYVELRCDPISGHTALYWYRQSLGQGPEFLIYFQGTGAADDSGLPNDRFFAVRPEGSVSTLKIQRTERGDSAVYLCASSSMTGGGTETQYFGPGTRLLVL.

CDR3 region: CSASIPGLAGVQETQYF. In nucleotides, the CDR3 is TGCAGTGCTAGTATACCGGGACTAGCGGGTGTCCAAGAGACCCAGTACTTC. The chain couples TRBV20-1 to TRBJ2-5; 12 nucleotides match TRBD2. Per germline, CDR1 DFQATT and CDR2 SNEGSKA (reference sequence). Trimming cost V 3 bases and J 1 base; bases outside gene matches: 9. This CDR3 is built from 17 residues.

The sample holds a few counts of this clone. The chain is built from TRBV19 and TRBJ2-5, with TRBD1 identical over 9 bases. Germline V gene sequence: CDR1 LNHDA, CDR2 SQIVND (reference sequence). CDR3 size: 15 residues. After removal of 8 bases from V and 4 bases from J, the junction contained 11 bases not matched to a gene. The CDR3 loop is CASGDRAQGTETQYF. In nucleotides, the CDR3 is TGTGCCAGTGGGGACAGGGCCCAGGGAACAGAGACCCAGTACTTC.

The CDR3 DNA reads as TGCGCCAGCAGCTTGACTAGGGATGCCTATGGCTACACCTTC. Translated: CASSLTRDAYGYTF. The V call is TRBV5-1, the J call TRBJ1-2; D unclear. The germline V and J ends were trimmed by 1 base and 4 bases, with 11 bases remaining between them. The CDR3 has 14 amino acids. CDR1 is SGHRS and CDR2 is YFSETQ in the germline V gene.

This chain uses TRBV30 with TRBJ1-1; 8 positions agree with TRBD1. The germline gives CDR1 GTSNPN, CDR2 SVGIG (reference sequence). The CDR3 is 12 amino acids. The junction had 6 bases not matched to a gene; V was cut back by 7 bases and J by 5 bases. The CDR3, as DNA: TGTGCCTCATCAGGGGGCGGAACTGAAGCTTTCTTT. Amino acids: CASSGGGTEAFF.

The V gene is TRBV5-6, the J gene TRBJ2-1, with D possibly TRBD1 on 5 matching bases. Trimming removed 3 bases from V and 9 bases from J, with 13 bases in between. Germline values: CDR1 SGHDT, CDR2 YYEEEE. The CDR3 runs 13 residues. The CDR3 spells CASSYQDRLEQFF. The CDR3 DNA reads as TGTGCCAGCAGCTACCAAGACAGACTTGAGCAGTTCTTC.

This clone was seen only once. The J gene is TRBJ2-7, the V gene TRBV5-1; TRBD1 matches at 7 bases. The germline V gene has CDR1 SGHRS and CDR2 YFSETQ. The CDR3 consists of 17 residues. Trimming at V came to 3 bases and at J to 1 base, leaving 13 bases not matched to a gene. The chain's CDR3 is CASSSVGTDRPSYEQYF. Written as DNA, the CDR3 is TGCGCCAGCAGCTCCGTTGGGACAGATCGACCTTCCTACGAGCAGTACTTC.

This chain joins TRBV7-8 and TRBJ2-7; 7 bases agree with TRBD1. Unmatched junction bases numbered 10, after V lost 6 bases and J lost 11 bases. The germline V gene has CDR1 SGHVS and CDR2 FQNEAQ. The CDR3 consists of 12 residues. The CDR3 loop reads CASRDDRAQEYF. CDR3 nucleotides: TGTGCCAGCAGAGACGACAGGGCACAGGAGTACTTC.

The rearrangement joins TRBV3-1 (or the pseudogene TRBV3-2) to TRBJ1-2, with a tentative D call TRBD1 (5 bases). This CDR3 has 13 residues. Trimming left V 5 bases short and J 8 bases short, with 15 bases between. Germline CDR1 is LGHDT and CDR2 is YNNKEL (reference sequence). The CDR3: CASSFRDGAGYTF. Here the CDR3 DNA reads TGTGCCAGCAGCTTCCGAGATGGGGCCGGCTACACCTTC.

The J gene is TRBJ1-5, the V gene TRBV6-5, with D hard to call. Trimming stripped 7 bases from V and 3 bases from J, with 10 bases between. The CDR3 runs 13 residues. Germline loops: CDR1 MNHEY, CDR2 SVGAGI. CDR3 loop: CASKEYNNQPQHF. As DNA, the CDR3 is TGTGCCAGCAAGGAGTATAACAATCAGCCCCAGCATTTT.

DNA of the CDR3: TGCAGCGTCGACAGATTTAACACTGAAGCTTTCTTT. Amino acids: CSVDRFNTEAFF. The V and J genes are TRBV29-1 and TRBJ1-1, with a weak D call TRBD1 (5 bases). The CDR3 consists of 12 residues. Trimming stripped 6 bases from V and 2 bases from J, with 10 bases between. CDR1 and CDR2 (germline): SQVTM, ANQGSEA.